This T cell receptor beta chain stems from a study of shared clonotypes between healthy human individuals. Assay: immunoSEQ multiplex PCR; the TCRdb copy retains only in-frame clones and omits some. The top ten hold about 1.7% of the sample, which has about 2.1 million clones, just under 95% seen once. Naive CD8 isolation took CD45RO-negative cells positively selected for CCR7 and excluded terminally differentiated effector memory CD45RA+ cells. This clonotype was obtained from a man between 18 and 29 years old in good health. Some clones in this sample may be carry-over from other donors' samples. The sequencing input was naive CD8+ T cells from PBMCs.

This CDR3 reads CASSQDDASGEAYNEQFF. CDR3 nucleotides: TGTGCCAGCAGCCAAGATGACGCTAGCGGAGAGGCCTACAATGAGCAGTTCTTC. V is TRBV4-2 and J is TRBJ2-1; 7 nucleotides agree with TRBD2. The V gene's germline CDR1 is LGHNA and CDR2 YNFKEQ. The CDR3 has 18 amino acids. Trimming at V came to 0 bases and at J to 2 bases, leaving 10 bases not matched to a gene.